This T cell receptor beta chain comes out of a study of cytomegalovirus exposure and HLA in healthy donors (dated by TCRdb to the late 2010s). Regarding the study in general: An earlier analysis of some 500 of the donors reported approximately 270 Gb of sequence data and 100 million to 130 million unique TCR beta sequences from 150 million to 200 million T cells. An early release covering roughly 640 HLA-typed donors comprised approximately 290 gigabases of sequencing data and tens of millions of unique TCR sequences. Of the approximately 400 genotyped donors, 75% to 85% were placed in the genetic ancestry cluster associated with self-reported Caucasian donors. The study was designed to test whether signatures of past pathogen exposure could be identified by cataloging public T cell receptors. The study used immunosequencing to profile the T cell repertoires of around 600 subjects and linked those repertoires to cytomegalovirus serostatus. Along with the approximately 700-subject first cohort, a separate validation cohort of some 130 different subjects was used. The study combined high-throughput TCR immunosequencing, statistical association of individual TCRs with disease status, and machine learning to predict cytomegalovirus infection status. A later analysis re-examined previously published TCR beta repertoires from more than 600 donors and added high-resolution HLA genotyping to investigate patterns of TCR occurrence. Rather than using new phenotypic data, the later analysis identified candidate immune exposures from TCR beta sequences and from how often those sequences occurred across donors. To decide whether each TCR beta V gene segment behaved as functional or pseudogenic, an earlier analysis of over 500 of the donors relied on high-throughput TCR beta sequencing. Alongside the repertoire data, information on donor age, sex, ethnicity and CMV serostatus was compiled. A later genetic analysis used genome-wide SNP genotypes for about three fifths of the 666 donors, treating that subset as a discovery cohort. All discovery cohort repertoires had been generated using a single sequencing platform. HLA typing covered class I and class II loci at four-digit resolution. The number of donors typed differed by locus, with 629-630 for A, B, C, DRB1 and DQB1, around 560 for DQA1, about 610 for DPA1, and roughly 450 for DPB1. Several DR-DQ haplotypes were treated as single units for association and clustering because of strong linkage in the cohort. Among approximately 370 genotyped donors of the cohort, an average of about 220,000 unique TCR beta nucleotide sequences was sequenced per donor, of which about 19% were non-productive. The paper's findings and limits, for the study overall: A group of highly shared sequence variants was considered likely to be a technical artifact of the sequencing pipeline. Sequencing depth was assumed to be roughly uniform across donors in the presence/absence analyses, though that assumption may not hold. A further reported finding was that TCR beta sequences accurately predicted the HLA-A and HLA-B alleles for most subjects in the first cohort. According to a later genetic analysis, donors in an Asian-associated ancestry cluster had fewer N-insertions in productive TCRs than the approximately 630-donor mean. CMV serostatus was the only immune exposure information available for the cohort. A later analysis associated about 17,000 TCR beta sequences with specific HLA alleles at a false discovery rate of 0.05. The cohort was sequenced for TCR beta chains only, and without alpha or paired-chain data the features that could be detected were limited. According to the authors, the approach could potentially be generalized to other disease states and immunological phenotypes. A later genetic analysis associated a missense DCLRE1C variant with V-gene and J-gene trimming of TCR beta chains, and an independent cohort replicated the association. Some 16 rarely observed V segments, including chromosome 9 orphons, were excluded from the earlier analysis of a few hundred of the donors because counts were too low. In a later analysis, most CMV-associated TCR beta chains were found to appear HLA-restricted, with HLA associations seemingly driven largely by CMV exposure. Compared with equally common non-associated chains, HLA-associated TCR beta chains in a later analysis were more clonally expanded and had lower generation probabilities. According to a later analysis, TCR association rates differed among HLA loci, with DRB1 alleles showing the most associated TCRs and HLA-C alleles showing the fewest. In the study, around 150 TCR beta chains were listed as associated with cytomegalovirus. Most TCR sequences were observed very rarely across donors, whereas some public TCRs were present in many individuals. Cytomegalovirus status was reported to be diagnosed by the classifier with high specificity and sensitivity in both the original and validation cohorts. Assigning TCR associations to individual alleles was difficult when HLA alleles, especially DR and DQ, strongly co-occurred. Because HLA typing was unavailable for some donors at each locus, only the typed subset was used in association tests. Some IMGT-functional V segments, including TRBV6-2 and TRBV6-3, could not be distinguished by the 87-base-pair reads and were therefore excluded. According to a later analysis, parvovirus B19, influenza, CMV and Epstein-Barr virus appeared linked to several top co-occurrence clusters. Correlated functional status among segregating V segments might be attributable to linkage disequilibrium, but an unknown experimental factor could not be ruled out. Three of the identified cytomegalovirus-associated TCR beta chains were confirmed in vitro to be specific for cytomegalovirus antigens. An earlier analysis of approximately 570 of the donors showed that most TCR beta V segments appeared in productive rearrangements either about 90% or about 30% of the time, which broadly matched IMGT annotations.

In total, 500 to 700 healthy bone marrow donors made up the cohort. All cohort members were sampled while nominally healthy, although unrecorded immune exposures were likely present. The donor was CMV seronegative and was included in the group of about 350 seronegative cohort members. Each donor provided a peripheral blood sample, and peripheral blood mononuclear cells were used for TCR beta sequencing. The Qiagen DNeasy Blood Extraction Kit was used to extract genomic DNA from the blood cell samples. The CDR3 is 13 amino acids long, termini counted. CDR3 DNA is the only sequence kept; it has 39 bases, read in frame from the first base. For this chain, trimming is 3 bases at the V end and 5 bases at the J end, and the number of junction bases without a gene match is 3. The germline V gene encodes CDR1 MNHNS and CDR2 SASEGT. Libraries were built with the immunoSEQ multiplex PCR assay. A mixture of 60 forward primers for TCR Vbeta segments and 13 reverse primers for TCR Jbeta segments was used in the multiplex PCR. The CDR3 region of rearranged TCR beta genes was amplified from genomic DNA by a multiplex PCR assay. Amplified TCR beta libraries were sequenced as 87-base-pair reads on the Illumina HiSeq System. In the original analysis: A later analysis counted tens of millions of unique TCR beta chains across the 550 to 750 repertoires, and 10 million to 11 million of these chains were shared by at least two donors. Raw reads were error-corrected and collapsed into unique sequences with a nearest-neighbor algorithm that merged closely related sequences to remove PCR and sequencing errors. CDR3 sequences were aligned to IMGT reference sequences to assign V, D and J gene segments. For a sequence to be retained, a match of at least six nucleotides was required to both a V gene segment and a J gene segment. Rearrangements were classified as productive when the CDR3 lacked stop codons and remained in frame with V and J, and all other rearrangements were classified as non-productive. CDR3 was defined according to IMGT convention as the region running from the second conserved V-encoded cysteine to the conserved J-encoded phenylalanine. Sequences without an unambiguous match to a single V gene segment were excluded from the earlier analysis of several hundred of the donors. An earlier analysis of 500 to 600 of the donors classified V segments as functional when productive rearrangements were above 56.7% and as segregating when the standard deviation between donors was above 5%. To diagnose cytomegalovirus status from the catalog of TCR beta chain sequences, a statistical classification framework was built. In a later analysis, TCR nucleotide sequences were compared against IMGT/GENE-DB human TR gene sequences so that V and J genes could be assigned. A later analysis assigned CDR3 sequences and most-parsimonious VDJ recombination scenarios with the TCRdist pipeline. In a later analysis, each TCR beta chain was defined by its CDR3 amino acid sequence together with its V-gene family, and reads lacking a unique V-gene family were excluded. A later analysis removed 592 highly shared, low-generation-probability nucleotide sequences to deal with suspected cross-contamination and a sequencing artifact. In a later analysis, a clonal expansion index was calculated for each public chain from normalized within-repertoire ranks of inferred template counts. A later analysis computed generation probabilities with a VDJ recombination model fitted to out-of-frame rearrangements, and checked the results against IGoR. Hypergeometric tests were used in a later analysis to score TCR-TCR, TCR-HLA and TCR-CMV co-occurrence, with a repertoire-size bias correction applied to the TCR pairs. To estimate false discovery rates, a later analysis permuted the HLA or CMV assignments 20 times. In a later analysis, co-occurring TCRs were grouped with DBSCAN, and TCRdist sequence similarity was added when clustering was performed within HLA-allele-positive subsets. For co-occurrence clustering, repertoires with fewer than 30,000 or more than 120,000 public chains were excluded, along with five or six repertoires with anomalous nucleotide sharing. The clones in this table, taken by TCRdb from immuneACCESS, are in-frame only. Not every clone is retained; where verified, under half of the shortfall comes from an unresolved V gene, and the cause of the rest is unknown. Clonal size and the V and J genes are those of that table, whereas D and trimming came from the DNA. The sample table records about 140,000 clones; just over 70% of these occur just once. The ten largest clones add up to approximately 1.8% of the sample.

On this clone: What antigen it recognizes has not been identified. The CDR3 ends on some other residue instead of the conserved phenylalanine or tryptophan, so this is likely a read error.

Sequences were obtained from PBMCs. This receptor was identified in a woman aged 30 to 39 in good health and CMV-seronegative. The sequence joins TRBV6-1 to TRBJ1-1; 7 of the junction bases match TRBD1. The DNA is TGTGCCAGCAGTGACAGGGGGAGGACTGAAGCTTTCTCT. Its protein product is CASSDRGRTEAFS.